A single T cell receptor beta chain is shown here with its context. Antigen unknown. The germline V gene encodes CDR1 WNHNN and CDR2 SYGVQD (reference sequence). This CDR3 is 12 amino acids long. V lost 1 base and J 7 bases, leaving 7 bases between the germline ends. This sample stems from a study of identical twins. Study conclusions and caveats: Conclusions came from cross-sectional statistical analysis, not from following the same donors.

MiXCR was run by TCRdb on the 5' RACE reads, yielding one entry per CDR3 protein. The table includes just over 500,000 distinct CDR3 sequences, approximately 22% detected once. These records were also assigned to another study, of T cells expressing NK-cell markers.

The receptor was derived from a young woman in good health. The sample comprised CD4+ T cells sorted from blood. This chain joins TRBV10-1 and TRBJ2-5; D is uncertain. The CDR3 DNA sequence: TGCGCCAGCAGTGAGTTGGTCGGGACCCAGTACTTC. Encoded protein: CASSELVGTQYF.